The sequence of this T cell receptor beta chain was determined in a study of response to subunit inactivated influenza vaccine (dated by TCRdb to between 2018 and 2020). The study in broad terms: To follow how T cells responded to a trivalent subunit inactivated influenza vaccine, the researchers relied on deep quantitative profiling of the T cell receptor repertoire.

Receptor libraries were prepared by RT-PCR. Instrument used: Illumina HiSeq 2500. The raw public data were reprocessed by TCRdb itself: fastp quality trimming at Q25, MiXCR clonotype calling, in-frame beta chains only. Every entry covers one CDR3 protein and lists the most common genes and DNA from its rows. Counted in this sample were under 800,000 distinct CDR3 sequences; approximately 15% of them appeared once. The biggest ten clones account for around 6.5% of the sample. There are many counts of this clonotype. The specificity of this receptor is unknown. Within one base of it there is no much larger clone, and no base qualities were kept. Study-level results and caveats: According to the authors, only a limited number of new T cells may be recruited by each seasonal influenza vaccination.

CDR1 and CDR2, looked up from the germline V gene (reference sequence), are SGHKS and YYEKEE. V loses 3 bases, J loses 10 bases, and the germline ends lie 14 bases apart. CDR3 length: 14 amino acids, cysteine to phenylalanine. The read is trimmed to its CDR3 DNA, 42 bases read in frame from base 1. The rearrangement joined TRBV5-5 to TRBJ1-6; a confident D gene designation cannot be given. This TCR was sampled from a man aged 45-60 years who received an inactivated influenza vaccine. Donor details come from another sample of the same person, matched by shared clones. The sequencing here drew on PBMCs from blood, taken 14 to 15 days before vaccination. The CDR3 has the sequence CASSSGSANSPLHF. The bases read TGTGCCAGCAGCTCCGGATCGGCGAACTCACCCCTCCACTTT.